This T cell receptor beta chain stems from a study of shared clonotypes between healthy human individuals. CDR1 KGHSH and CDR2 LQKENI come from the germline V gene. V lost 6 bases, J lost 2 bases, and 10 bases lay in between. The CDR3 length is 13 residues. Donors were Caucasian adults residing in Nashville, Tennessee, USA. As to this clone: The same CDR3 is also encoded by other DNA sequences in this sample.

This table comes from immunoSEQ multiplex PCR, and its TCRdb copy is limited to in-frame clones, with some not included. The sample lists 1.6 million or so clones, roughly 96% seen once, with 0.95% to 1.5% in the top ten. The chain joins TRBV18 to TRBJ2-5; D possibly matches TRBD1 or TRBD2 (6 bases each). This sequence originates from a man aged 25 to 40 in good health. Material for sequencing was naive CD4+ T cells sorted from blood. Indicated subset: CD45RA+ positively selected. The CDR3 nucleotides are TGTGCCAGCTCGCGCGGGACACAAGAGACCCAGTACTTC. Its protein is CASSRGTQETQYF.